The 21 T cell receptor beta chains below were found in one sample sequenced in a study of Tregs in tolerant kidney transplant recipients. Generated by immunoSEQ multiplex PCR, the TCRdb table keeps only in-frame clones and is missing some. This sample has tens of thousands of clones; 90% to 95% occur once, and the top ten carry 0.35% to 0.55%. The starting material was CD4+ T cells from blood, obtained before the transplant. Every receptor here comes from a human donor who received a combined kidney and bone marrow transplant.

In this sample, this clone turned up once. The gene calls are TRBV6-1 and TRBJ2-1, with TRBD2 matching over 14 bases. The CDR3 has 18 amino acids. Germline assignment: CDR1 MNHNS and CDR2 SASEGT. The J segment lost 3 bases and the V segment lost 4 bases, leaving 8 bases of the junction unmatched. CDR3 DNA sequence: TGTGCCAGCAGTGTCGCAGGACTAGCGGGAGGACGCTACAATGAGCAGTTCTTC. It is translated as CASSVAGLAGGRYNEQFF.

The chain couples TRBV7-9 to TRBJ1-2; 9 positions match TRBD1. Germline CDR1 and CDR2: SEHNR and FQNEAQ (reference sequence). The CDR3 consists of 14 residues. Germline trimming cut 8 bases from V and 2 bases from J; bases unmatched to any gene: 6. The CDR3 DNA is TGTGCCAGCTCACAGGGGGCAGGAAACTATGGCTACACCTTC. Residues: CASSQGAGNYGYTF.

The chain links TRBV21-1 to TRBJ2-7; TRBD1, the D gene given by the table, was not confirmed from the DNA. TRBV21-1 is a pseudogene locus. The CDR3 spans 12 residues. CDR3 sequence reads: CASRTGSYEQYF. CDR3 coding DNA: TGTGCCAGCAGGACAGGGTCCTACGAGCAGTACTTC.

The chain has TRBV19 and TRBJ2-3, with 8 positions matching TRBD1. This CDR3 has 16 amino acids. Germline assignment: CDR1 LNHDA and CDR2 SQIVND (reference sequence). The V segment lost 4 bases and the J segment 0 bases; nucleotides outside the gene matches: 6. The CDR3 spells CASSNRGRSSTDTQYF. DNA for the CDR3: TGTGCCAGTAGTAACAGGGGGAGATCTAGCACAGATACGCAGTATTTT.

The chain couples TRBV7-7 to TRBJ2-5, with TRBD2 identical over 7 bases. The V gene end was trimmed by 3 bases and the J gene end by 4 bases; junction bases not matched to a gene: 2. The CDR3 is made up of 13 amino acids. From germline, CDR1 is SSHAT and CDR2 FNYEAQ (reference sequence). The CDR3 is CASSLSGGETQYF. CDR3 DNA: TGTGCCAGCAGCTTGTCGGGGGGAGAGACCCAGTACTTC.

Only one count was recorded for this clone. This chain joins TRBV6-6 and TRBJ1-1; 10 bases are a match to TRBD1. Germline V gene data show CDR1 as MNHNY and CDR2 as SVGAGI (reference sequence). The V segment lost 2 bases and the J segment 3 bases; nucleotides outside the gene matches: 3. The CDR3 loop spans 15 amino acids. In DNA, the CDR3 is TGTGCCAGCAGTTACACCGGGACAGGGGACACTGAAGCTTTCTTT. This translates into CASSYTGTGDTEAFF.

The rearrangement uses TRBV18 and TRBJ2-2, with 8 bases fitting TRBD2. Unmatched junction bases numbered 6, after V lost 2 bases and J lost 1 base. Germline CDR1 reads KGHSH; CDR2 reads LQKENI. This CDR3 is built from 17 residues. The DNA for the CDR3 is TGTGCCAGCTCACCAGCCAGGACTAGCTGGAACACCGGGGAGCTGTTTTTT. It yields the protein CASSPARTSWNTGELFF.

The chain has TRBV5-1 and TRBJ1-1; possible D gene TRBD1, 6 bases. V gave up 2 bases and J gave up 0 bases, with 14 bases separating them. The germline V gene encodes CDR1 SGHRS and CDR2 YFSETQ. There are 16 residues in the CDR3. The CDR3 DNA reads TGCGCCAGCAGCTTACACAGGGTCCCCATGAACACTGAAGCTTTCTTT. This translates into CASSLHRVPMNTEAFF.

The V call is TRBV2, the J call TRBJ1-3, with D hard to call. V shed 7 bases and J shed 2 bases, with 6 bases lying between them. CDR3 length: 12 residues. Per the germline V gene, CDR1 is SNHLY and CDR2 is FYNNEI. The CDR3 here is CASKEAGNTIYF. As DNA, the CDR3 is TGTGCCAGCAAGGAGGCTGGAAACACCATATATTTT.

This chain uses TRBV4-2 with TRBJ2-2; D is unclear. This CDR3 contains 13 residues. Looked up from germline, CDR1 is LGHNA and CDR2 is YNFKEQ. Trimming took off 1 base at V and 6 bases at J, with 6 bases between the two ends. The CDR3 DNA follows: TGTGCCAGCAGCCAAGTCCGGGCCGGGGAGCTGTTTTTT. Its translation is CASSQVRAGELFF.

The V gene is TRBV2, the J gene TRBJ2-2, with D possibly matching TRBD2 (6 bases). V lost 8 bases to trimming and J lost 3 bases, with 10 bases between them. Germline V gives CDR1 SNHLY, CDR2 FYNNEI. This CDR3 spans 13 amino acids. The CDR3 DNA reads TGTGCCAGCTTGGGGACTTACACCGGGGAGCTGTTTTTT. Amino acid sequence: CASLGTYTGELFF.

The chain uses TRBV28 and TRBJ1-1; the match to TRBD1 covers 7 bases. V shed 4 bases and J 4 bases; nucleotides not matched to a gene: 6. The CDR3 length is 14 residues. Per germline, CDR1 MDHEN and CDR2 SYDVKM. CDR3 region: CASSSPGQATEAFF. CDR3 sequence (DNA): TGTGCCAGCAGTTCCCCTGGACAGGCCACTGAAGCTTTCTTT.

The gene calls are TRBV5-1 and TRBJ2-5; 12 bases match TRBD2. V was pared by 8 bases and J by 5 bases, with 13 bases of the junction left unmatched. CDR3 length: 16 residues. Looked up from germline, CDR1 is SGHRS and CDR2 is YFSETQ. The CDR3, as DNA: TGCGCCAGTCACGGCTCTAGCGGGGGGGCCTTGGAGACCCAGTACTTC. It translates to CASHGSSGGALETQYF.

V and J are TRBV18 and TRBJ2-2; D unclear. The CDR3 sequence is 17 residues long. Germline V gene lookup returns CDR1 KGHSH and CDR2 LQKENI. The V end lost 0 bases, the J end lost 5 bases, and 16 bases lay between the germline ends. The CDR3 is CASSPPGSQAFTGELFF. The CDR3 DNA follows: TGTGCCAGCTCACCACCGGGTTCGCAGGCTTTTACCGGGGAGCTGTTTTTT. The variable domain in full, with the rest retrieved from reference TRBV18 and TRBJ2-2, is NAGVMQNPRHLVRRRGQEARLRCSPMKGHSHVYWYRQLPEEGLKFMVYLQKENIIDESGMPKERFSAEFPKEGPSILRIQQVVRGDSAAYFCASSPPGSQAFTGELFFGEGSRLTVL.

The chain links TRBV30 to TRBJ1-6; 8 bases fit TRBD1. This CDR3 has 14 residues. J lost 7 bases, V lost 5 bases, and 7 bases had no gene match. Germline V gene lookup returns CDR1 GTSNPN and CDR2 SVGIG (reference sequence). The DNA of the CDR3 is TGTGCCTGGCACCCCGACAGGGGCAATTCACCCCTCCACTTT. This encodes CAWHPDRGNSPLHF.

The chain is built from TRBV4-2 and TRBJ2-1; 7 positions match TRBD1. Germline assignment: CDR1 LGHNA and CDR2 YNFKEQ. This CDR3 comprises 16 residues. V trimming: 1 base; J trimming: 8 bases; junction bases outside the gene matches: 11. The CDR3 protein is CASSQAGTVYGDEQFF. In DNA, the CDR3 is TGTGCCAGCAGCCAAGCGGGGACAGTTTATGGCGATGAGCAGTTCTTC.

V gene TRBV28 combines with J gene TRBJ2-7, with 9 bases fitting TRBD1. This CDR3 comprises 15 residues. The V segment lost 5 bases and the J segment 4 bases; nucleotides outside the gene matches: 9. Germline assignment: CDR1 MDHEN and CDR2 SYDVKM. CDR3 bases: TGTGCCAGCAGTCATGACGGGACAGGGATGTACGAGCAGTACTTC. Residues: CASSHDGTGMYEQYF.

The J gene is TRBJ1-1, the V gene TRBV30; D is ambiguous. The CDR3 totals 11 residues. The germline V gene has CDR1 GTSNPN and CDR2 SVGIG (reference sequence). Trimming left V 2 bases short and J 5 bases short, with 6 bases between. Here the CDR3 reads CAWSPLTEAFF. The CDR3 DNA reads TGTGCCTGGAGTCCACTAACTGAAGCTTTCTTT. The full variable domain, rest sourced from reference TRBV30 and TRBJ1-1, is SQTIHQWPATLVQPVGSPLSLECTVEGTSNPNLYWYRQAAGRGLQLLFYSVGIGQISSEVPQNLSASRPQDRQFILSSKKLLLSDSGFYLCAWSPLTEAFFGQGTRLTVV.

The V call is TRBV28, the J call TRBJ1-6, with D possibly being TRBD1 (5 bases). Per the germline V gene, CDR1 is MDHEN and CDR2 is SYDVKM. Trimming shortened V by 6 bases and J by 8 bases, and 17 bases separated the two germline ends. This CDR3 is 15 amino acids long. The CDR3 spells CASSPLTQGDSPLHF. CDR3 in DNA: TGTGCCAGCAGCCCTCTAACACAAGGGGATTCACCCCTCCACTTT.

This chain connects TRBV2 to TRBJ2-5; the D gene is possibly TRBD1 (6 bases). The last part of the DNA fits TRBJ2-7 better; the J call may be wrong. Germline V gene sequence: CDR1 SNHLY, CDR2 FYNNEI. The CDR3 runs 15 residues. Written as DNA, the CDR3 is TGTGCCAGCAGGTTAGAGAGACAGGCCTCCTACGAGCAGTACTTC. Its translation is CASRLERQASYEQYF.

A few counts support this clone. CDR3 DNA: TGTGCCAGCAGTGAGAGACAGGGGATCTCTGGAAACACCATATATTTT. Amino acid sequence: CASSERQGISGNTIYF. V and J are TRBV2 and TRBJ1-3; TRBD1 agrees at 8 bases. Germline values: CDR1 SNHLY, CDR2 FYNNEI. V shed 3 bases, J shed 0 bases, and the junction held 4 bases outside the gene matches. The CDR3 has 16 residues.